These T cell receptor beta chains were read from a single sample in a study of T-cell reconstitution after alpha-beta-depleted transplantation in children. TCRdb re-derived calls from the PCR reads in MiXCR, one entry per CDR3 protein. Here the sample spans about a million distinct CDR3 sequences, roughly 31% being singletons. Specimen: PBMCs, mostly from graft donor cells, collected 360 days after TCRalphabeta/CD19-depleted stem cell transplant. Every receptor here comes from a boy under two years old who had a stem cell transplant for SCID, so the T cells may come from the graft donor. Each CDR3 is given with its conserved first and last residue. D genes are given only for firm matches. Size tells how often a clone was seen (once, few, many) or the class of an expanded clone, and some rows leave it out.

size: -; D: TRBD2; length: 15; J: TRBJ2-3; V: TRBV6-1; CDR3: CASSSLAGGMDTQYF; DNA: TGTGCCAGCAGCTCACTAGCGGGGGGAATGGATACGCAGTATTTT
size: few; D: -; length: 12; J: TRBJ1-1; V: TRBV18; CDR3: CASSPTGSEAFF; DNA: TGTGCCAGCTCGCCTACAGGGTCTGAAGCTTTCTTT
size: -; D: -; length: 14; J: TRBJ1-2; V: TRBV12-3/TRBV12-4; CDR3: CASSPDGLAYGYTF; DNA: TGTGCCAGCAGTCCGGACGGACTCGCCTATGGCTACACCTTC
size: few; D: -; length: 14; J: TRBJ1-1; V: TRBV7-9; CDR3: CASSLDWNRAEAFF; DNA: TGTGCCAGCAGCTTAGATTGGAATAGGGCTGAAGCTTTCTTT
size: -; D: TRBD1; length: 15; J: TRBJ1-5; V: TRBV7-2; CDR3: CASSLAPGGSQPQHF; DNA: TGTGCCAGCAGCTTAGCTCCAGGGGGCTCTCAGCCCCAGCATTTT
size: many; D: -; length: 13; J: TRBJ2-5; V: TRBV12-3/TRBV12-4; CDR3: CASSFSGSETQYF; DNA: TGTGCCAGCAGTTTTTCCGGATCAGAGACCCAGTACTTC
size: many; D: TRBD1; length: 13; J: TRBJ2-7; V: TRBV5-5; CDR3: CASSYRGFYEQYF; DNA: TGTGCCAGCAGCTACAGGGGTTTCTACGAGCAGTACTTC
size: few; D: -; length: 15; J: TRBJ2-7; V: TRBV5-5; CDR3: CASSLAVGAAYEQYF; DNA: TGTGCCAGCAGCTTGGCCGTGGGCGCCGCCTACGAGCAGTACTTC
size: few; D: TRBD2; length: 15; J: TRBJ2-5; V: TRBV5-5; CDR3: CASSLGLAAWETQYF; DNA: TGTGCCAGCAGCTTGGGACTAGCCGCTTGGGAGACCCAGTACTTC
size: -; D: -; length: 16; J: TRBJ2-7; V: TRBV5-1; CDR3: CASRFPPGPLLYEQYF; DNA: TGCGCCAGCAGATTCCCCCCGGGACCTTTACTCTACGAGCAGTACTTC
size: once; D: TRBD1; length: 17; J: TRBJ1-1; V: TRBV24-1; CDR3: CATSASGVSRGPFSAFF; DNA: TGTGCCACCAGTGCTTCGGGGGTTTCCAGGGGGCCGTTCTCGGCTTTCTTT
size: -; D: -; length: 14; J: TRBJ2-5; V: TRBV24-1; CDR3: CATSDPQTQETQYF; DNA: TGTGCCACCAGTGACCCCCAGACCCAAGAGACCCAGTACTTC
size: -; D: TRBD1; length: 15; J: TRBJ1-1; V: TRBV5-1; CDR3: CASSLVTGADTEAFF; DNA: TGCGCCAGCAGCTTGGTAACAGGGGCGGACACTGAAGCTTTCTTT
size: -; D: TRBD1; length: 17; J: TRBJ2-7; V: TRBV7-9; CDR3: CASSFSIGGTAPYEQYF; DNA: TGTGCCAGCAGCTTTTCTATAGGTGGGACAGCACCCTACGAGCAGTACTTC
size: -; D: TRBD2; length: 17; J: TRBJ2-1; V: TRBV4-2; CDR3: CASSPMLAGDPYNEQFF; DNA: TGTGCCAGCAGCCCAATGCTAGCGGGGGACCCCTACAATGAGCAGTTCTTC
size: -; D: -; length: 11; J: TRBJ2-7; V: TRBV12-3/TRBV12-4; CDR3: CASSWLGEQYF; DNA: TGTGCCAGCAGTTGGCTAGGGGAGCAGTACTTC
size: -; D: -; length: 17; J: TRBJ2-2; V: TRBV4-3; CDR3: CASSQDQGVVNTGELFF; DNA: TGCGCCAGCAGCCAAGACCAAGGGGTGGTGAACACCGGGGAGCTGTTTTTT
size: -; D: TRBD2; length: 17; J: TRBJ2-3; V: TRBV24-1; CDR3: CATSVPEGGRDPDTQYF; DNA: TGTGCCACCAGTGTCCCCGAGGGCGGGAGAGACCCAGATACGCAGTATTTT
size: many; D: -; length: 12; J: TRBJ1-4; V: TRBV6-6; CDR3: CASSYPNEKLFF; DNA: TGTGCCAGCAGTTACCCAAATGAAAAACTGTTTTTT
size: -; D: -; length: 17; J: TRBJ1-5; V: TRBV4-2; CDR3: CASSQLGEGTFNQPQHF; DNA: TGTGCCAGCAGCCAACTGGGAGAGGGGACCTTCAATCAGCCCCAGCATTTT
size: -; D: -; length: 15; J: TRBJ2-5; V: TRBV5-1; CDR3: CASSPRDGSSETQYF; DNA: TGCGCCAGCAGCCCTCGGGACGGCTCCTCAGAGACCCAGTACTTC
size: -; D: TRBD1; length: 14; J: TRBJ1-1; V: TRBV5-1; CDR3: CASSWNRGNTEAFF; DNA: TGCGCCAGCAGCTGGAACAGGGGTAACACTGAAGCTTTCTTT
size: few; D: -; length: 14; J: TRBJ1-5; V: TRBV2; CDR3: CASSLRAGSQPQHF; DNA: TGTGCCAGCAGTCTCCGGGCCGGGAGTCAGCCCCAGCATTTT
size: -; D: -; length: 16; J: TRBJ2-3; V: TRBV14; CDR3: CASSHGGFTFTDTQYF; DNA: TGTGCCAGCAGCCACGGCGGGTTCACTTTCACAGATACGCAGTATTTT
size: -; D: -; length: 15; J: TRBJ2-5; V: TRBV7-2; CDR3: CASSLAGLRWETQYF; DNA: TGTGCCAGCAGCTTAGCGGGTCTGAGGTGGGAGACCCAGTACTTC
size: -; D: -; length: 14; J: TRBJ1-1; V: TRBV6-1; CDR3: CASSERGKTSEAFF; DNA: TGTGCCAGCAGTGAAAGGGGTAAAACATCTGAAGCTTTCTTT
size: -; D: -; length: 13; J: TRBJ2-3; V: TRBV9; CDR3: CASSVTGTASPYF; DNA: TGTGCCAGCAGCGTCACCGGCACCGCCAGCCCGTATTTT
size: many; D: TRBD2; length: 16; J: TRBJ2-3; V: TRBV12-3/TRBV12-4; CDR3: CASSLSRLAVPDTQYF; DNA: TGTGCCAGCAGTTTATCGAGACTAGCTGTGCCAGATACGCAGTATTTT
size: few; D: -; length: 15; J: TRBJ2-5; V: TRBV9; CDR3: CASSVDPAQGETQYF; DNA: TGTGCCAGCAGCGTAGACCCGGCGCAAGGAGAGACCCAGTACTTC
size: -; D: -; length: 13; J: TRBJ1-2; V: TRBV12-3/TRBV12-4; CDR3: CASSFLRKFCYTF; DNA: TGTGCCAGCAGTTTCCTAAGAAAGTTTTGCTACACCTTC
size: few; D: -; length: 15; J: TRBJ2-7; V: TRBV7-9; CDR3: CASSAPGQRAYEQYF; DNA: TGTGCCAGCAGCGCCCCAGGACAGCGGGCTTACGAGCAGTACTTC
size: -; D: TRBD1; length: 16; J: TRBJ2-7; V: TRBV7-9; CDR3: CASRQLPGQGKYEQYF; DNA: TGTGCCAGCAGGCAGTTACCGGGACAGGGTAAATACGAGCAGTACTTC
size: -; D: -; length: 17; J: TRBJ1-5; V: TRBV11-2; CDR3: CASSLERKQGSNQPQHF; DNA: TGTGCCAGCAGCTTAGAGAGGAAGCAGGGGAGCAATCAGCCCCAGCATTTT
size: few; D: TRBD1; length: 15; J: TRBJ2-7; V: TRBV15; CDR3: CATSRDSTGDYEQYF; DNA: TGTGCCACCAGCAGAGATTCGACAGGGGACTACGAGCAGTACTTC
size: many; D: -; length: 13; J: TRBJ2-5; V: TRBV5-1; CDR3: CASSLVGGETQYF; DNA: TGTGCCAGCAGCTTGGTTGGGGGAGAGACCCAGTACTTC
size: few; D: TRBD2; length: 17; J: TRBJ2-7; V: TRBV20-1; CDR3: CSAMRSFSLAGHYEQYF; DNA: TGCAGTGCTATGCGATCCTTTTCGCTAGCGGGTCACTACGAGCAGTACTTC
size: -; D: -; length: 16; J: TRBJ2-6; V: TRBV24-1; CDR3: CATSDTGWTGANVLTF; DNA: TGTGCCACCAGTGACACAGGGTGGACTGGGGCCAACGTCCTGACTTTC
size: -; D: TRBD1; length: 16; J: TRBJ2-1; V: TRBV7-2; CDR3: CASSFRAGQGFWEQFF; DNA: TGTGCCAGCAGCTTTCGCGCAGGACAGGGGTTCTGGGAGCAGTTCTTC